Below, one T cell receptor (beta chain) is given with its context. This clonotype has a handful of counts. Its recognized antigen is unknown. No quality values exist for individual bases; no much larger clone is one base distant. The data originate from a study of T-cell reconstitution after alpha-beta-depleted transplantation in children (dated by TCRdb to between 2015 and 2016). Background for the entire study: Using TCR repertoire profiling, the study quantitatively followed how T-cell immune reconstitution unfolded in children after TCRalphabeta/CD19-depleted allogeneic hematopoietic cell transplantation.

The sample's treatment or condition label, in plain terms: allogeneic hematopoietic cell transplantation with graft depleted of TCRalphabeta T cells and CD19 B cells. The transplant recipients were children given TCRalphabeta/CD19-depleted allogeneic hematopoietic cell grafts. Libraries were made using PCR. TCRdb shows the sequencer as Illumina HiSeq 2500. TCR libraries were prepared with molecular barcoding, using unique molecular identifiers to normalize TCRbeta repertoire quantification. Starting from the raw public reads, TCRdb applied fastp trimming at Q25, assembled clones with MiXCR and retained in-frame beta chains. When rows share a CDR3 protein, they turn into one entry using the most common DNA and genes. For this sample the table gives hundreds of thousands of distinct CDR3 sequences, of which 10% to 15% were detected only once. The ten largest clones take up around 2.2% of the sample.

Broader findings and caveats from the paper: About two months after transplant, the apparently early recovery of alphabetaT-cell counts reportedly depended on just several hundred clones that had expanded rapidly and came from non-depleted graft cells. Hyperexpanded clone frequencies declined over subsequent months; after one year, T-cell counts and TCRbeta diversity were mostly attributed to newly produced T cells. In some patients, high TCRbeta diversity at day 60 was attributed to recipient T cells and intrathymic progenitors that had survived conditioning.

Reading the germline V gene gives CDR1 MNHNS and CDR2 SASEGT. Counted from cysteine to phenylalanine, this CDR3 has 16 amino acids. The CDR3 DNA has 48 bases and is translated from base 1. The junction shows trimming of 6 bases on V and 10 bases on J, and the gene matches do not reach 15 bases of it. The chain uses TRBV6-1 and TRBJ2-1, and TRBD2 matches 10 of the central bases. This specimen was PBMCs, mostly from graft donor cells, taken 360 days after TCRalphabeta/CD19-depleted stem cell transplant. The source is a male patient younger than 18 who had a stem cell transplant for acute myeloid leukemia, so the T cells may come from the graft donor. The DNA sequence is TGTGCCAGCAGCTTCAGGCTAGCGGGGGACTTGGGAGAGCAGTTCTTC. It specifies CASSFRLAGDLGEQFF.